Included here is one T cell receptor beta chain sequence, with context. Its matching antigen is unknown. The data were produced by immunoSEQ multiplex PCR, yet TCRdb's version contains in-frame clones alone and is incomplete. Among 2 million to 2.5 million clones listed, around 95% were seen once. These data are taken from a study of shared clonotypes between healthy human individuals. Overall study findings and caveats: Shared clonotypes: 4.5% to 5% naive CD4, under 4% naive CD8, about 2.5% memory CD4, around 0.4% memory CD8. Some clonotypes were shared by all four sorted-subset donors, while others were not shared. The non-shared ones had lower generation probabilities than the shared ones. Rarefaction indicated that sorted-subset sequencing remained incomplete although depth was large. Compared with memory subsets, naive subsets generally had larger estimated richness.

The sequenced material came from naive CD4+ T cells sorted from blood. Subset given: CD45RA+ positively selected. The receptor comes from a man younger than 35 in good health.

The CDR3 DNA sequence: TGTGCCAGCGGCCCTAGCGGGCCCTACGAGCAGTACTTC. Residues: CASGPSGPYEQYF. This rearrangement joins TRBV7-2 to TRBJ2-7; 8 nucleotides match TRBD2. The ends lost 8 bases at V and 2 bases at J; junction bases unmatched: 5. Germline lookup yields CDR1 SGHTA and CDR2 FQGNSA. This CDR3 comprises 13 residues.